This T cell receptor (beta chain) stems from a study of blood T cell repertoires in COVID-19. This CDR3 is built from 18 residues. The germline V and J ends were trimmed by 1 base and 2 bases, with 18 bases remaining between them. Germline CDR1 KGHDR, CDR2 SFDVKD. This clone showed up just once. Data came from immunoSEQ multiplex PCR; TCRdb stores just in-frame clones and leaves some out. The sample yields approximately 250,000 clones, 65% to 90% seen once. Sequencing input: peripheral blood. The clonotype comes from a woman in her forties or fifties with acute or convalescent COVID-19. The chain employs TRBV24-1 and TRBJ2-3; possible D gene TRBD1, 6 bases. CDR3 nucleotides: TGTGCCACCAGTGATTTCTCCGGGCAGGGGTGGGCCACAGATACGCAGTATTTT. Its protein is CATSDFSGQGWATDTQYF.